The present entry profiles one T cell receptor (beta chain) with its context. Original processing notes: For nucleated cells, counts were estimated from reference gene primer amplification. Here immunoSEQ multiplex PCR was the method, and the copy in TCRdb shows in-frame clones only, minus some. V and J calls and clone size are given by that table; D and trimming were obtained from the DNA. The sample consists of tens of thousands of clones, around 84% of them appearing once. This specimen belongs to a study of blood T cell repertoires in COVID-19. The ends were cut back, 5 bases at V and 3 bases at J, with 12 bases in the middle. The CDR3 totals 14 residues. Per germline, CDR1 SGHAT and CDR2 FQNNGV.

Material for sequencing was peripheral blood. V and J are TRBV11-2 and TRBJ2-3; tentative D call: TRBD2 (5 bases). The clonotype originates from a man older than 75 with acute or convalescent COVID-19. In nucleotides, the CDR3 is TGTGCCAGCAGCCCCTCTAGCTTGACAGATACGCAGTATTTT. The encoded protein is CASSPSSLTDTQYF.